This T cell receptor beta chain is drawn from a study of identical twins. Donors were all healthy Caucasians. TCRdb re-analysed the 5' RACE reads in MiXCR, keeping a single row per CDR3 protein. The sample holds around 1.7 million distinct CDR3 sequences, under 35% seen once. V trimming: 6 bases; J trimming: 5 bases; junction bases outside the gene matches: 6. CDR3 length equals 14 residues. Germline V gene data show CDR1 as ENHRY and CDR2 as SYGVKD. Study observations and caveats: With abundant cord blood beta clonotypes, insertions were fewer; memory repertoires showed no such pattern. Sequences that were out-of-frame, alpha and twin-shared displayed an excess of low generation probability.

This clonotype was recorded a few times. Its target is not known. The source material was cord blood. The clonotype originates from a newborn girl in good health. The chain recombines TRBV10-3 with TRBJ2-3, with TRBD1 matching over 9 bases. CDR3 sequence reads: CAIRRTGAGDTQYF. CDR3 DNA sequence: TGTGCCATCAGAAGGACAGGGGCGGGAGATACGCAGTATTTT.